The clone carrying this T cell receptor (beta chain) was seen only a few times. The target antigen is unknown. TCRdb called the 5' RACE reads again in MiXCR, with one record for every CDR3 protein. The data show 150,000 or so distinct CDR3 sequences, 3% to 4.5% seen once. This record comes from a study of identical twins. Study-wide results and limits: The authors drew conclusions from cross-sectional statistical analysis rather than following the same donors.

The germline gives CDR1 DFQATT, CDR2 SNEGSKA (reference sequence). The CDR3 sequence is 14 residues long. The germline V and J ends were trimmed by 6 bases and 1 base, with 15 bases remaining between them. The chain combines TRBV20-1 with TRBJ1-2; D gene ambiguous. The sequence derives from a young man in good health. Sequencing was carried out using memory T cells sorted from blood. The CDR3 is CSATRLDGNYGYTF. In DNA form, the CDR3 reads TGCAGTGCGACGAGATTGGACGGTAACTATGGCTACACCTTC.